A selection of T cell receptor beta chains follows, all from one sample in a study of blood T cell repertoires in COVID-19. Measured with immunoSEQ multiplex PCR; TCRdb has only the in-frame clones, and not every one. The sample lists about 130,000 clones; 84% were seen once. The sample taken for sequencing was PBMCs or T cells enriched from blood (not recorded which). Receptors originate from a man aged 35 to 55 with acute COVID-19. Both conserved end residues are part of each CDR3. D genes are given only for firm matches.

V gene | D gene | CDR3 protein
TRBV6-1 | . | CASSEGEGVDYGYTF
TRBV7-2 | TRBD2 | CASSSAFSGSGQETQYF
TRBV20-1 | TRBD2 | CSASPDPGTSGHSSYEQYF
TRBV24-1 | . | CATSDSTGIDQKETQYF
TRBV5-4 | . | CASSPGGLGGYNEQFF
TRBV6-5 | . | CASSYAETQYF
TRBV7-3 | TRBD2 | CASSSVAGGPVGELFF
TRBV12-3/TRBV12-4 | . | CASSSTRRYGYTF
TRBV2 | . | CASRPDRPQPNPLHF
TRBV5-5 | TRBD2 | CASNELAGVQETQYF
TRBV12-3/TRBV12-4 | . | CASSLASDTQYF
TRBV6-5 | TRBD1 | CASDDRGQGGNTIYF
TRBV19 | . | CASSIGLERVRNGYTF
TRBV19 | TRBD1 | CASSSSTGADTQYF
TRBV5-1 | TRBD1 | CASSLGSRGRSPLHF
TRBV18 | . | CASSPPVRDGYTF
TRBV5-4 | TRBD1 | CASSLALIQGAWGYTF
TRBV11-3 | . | CASSFLTGTDTQYF
TRBV7-9 | TRBD1 | CASSFPQGSDEQFF
TRBV19 | . | CASSIGHLTDTQYF
TRBV9 | . | CASSMTGGHQPQHF
TRBV7-9 | . | CASSLTGSNSPLHF
TRBV7-9 | . | CASSFNVRSYNEQFF
TRBV5-1 | . | CASSLDRAGTQYF
TRBV5-1 | . | CASSLVAGFTETQYF
TRBV5-5 | TRBD1 | CASSSWTGVEAFF
TRBV24-1 | . | CATSDLQGLGSYNEQFF
TRBV19 | . | CASSIRADSYSGANVLTF
TRBV5-1 | . | CASSSTGTLSDPLFF
TRBV9 | . | CASSANPGAENGYTF
TRBV7-8 | TRBD1 | CASSLVRGQGAEAYEQYF